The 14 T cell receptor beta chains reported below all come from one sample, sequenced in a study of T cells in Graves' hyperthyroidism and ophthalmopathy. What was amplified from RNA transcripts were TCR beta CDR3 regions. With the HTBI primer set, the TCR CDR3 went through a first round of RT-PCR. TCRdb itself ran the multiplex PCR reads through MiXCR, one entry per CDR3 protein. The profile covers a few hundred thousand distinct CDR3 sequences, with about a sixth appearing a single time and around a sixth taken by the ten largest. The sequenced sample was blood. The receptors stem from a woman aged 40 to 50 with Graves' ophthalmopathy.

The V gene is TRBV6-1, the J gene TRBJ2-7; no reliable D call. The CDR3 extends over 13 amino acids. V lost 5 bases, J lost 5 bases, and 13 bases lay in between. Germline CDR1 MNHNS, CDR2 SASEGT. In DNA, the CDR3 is TGTGCCAGCAGTCTGGTTCCGGGTGACGAGCAGTACTTC. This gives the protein CASSLVPGDEQYF.

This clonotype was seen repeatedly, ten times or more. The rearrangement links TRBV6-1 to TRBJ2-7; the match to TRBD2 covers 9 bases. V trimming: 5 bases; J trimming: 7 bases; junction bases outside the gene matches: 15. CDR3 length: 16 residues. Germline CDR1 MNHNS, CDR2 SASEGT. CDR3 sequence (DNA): TGTGCCAGCAGTCCCAGAATGGGCGGGAGGGCCCAAGAGCAGTACTTC. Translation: CASSPRMGGRAQEQYF.

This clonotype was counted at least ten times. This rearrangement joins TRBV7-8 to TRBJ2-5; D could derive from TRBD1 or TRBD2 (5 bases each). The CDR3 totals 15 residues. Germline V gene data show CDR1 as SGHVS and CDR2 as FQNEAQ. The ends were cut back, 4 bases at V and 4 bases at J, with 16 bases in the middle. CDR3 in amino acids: CASSSGTHDGETQYF. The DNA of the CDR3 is TGTGCCAGCAGCTCCGGGACCCACGACGGAGAGACCCAGTACTTC.

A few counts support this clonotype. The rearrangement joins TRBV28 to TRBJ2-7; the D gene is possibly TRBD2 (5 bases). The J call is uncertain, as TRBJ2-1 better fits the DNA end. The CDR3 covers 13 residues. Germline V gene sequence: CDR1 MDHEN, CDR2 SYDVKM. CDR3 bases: TGTGCCAGCAGTGTGGACTTATCCTACGAGCAGTTCTTC. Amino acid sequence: CASSVDLSYEQFF.

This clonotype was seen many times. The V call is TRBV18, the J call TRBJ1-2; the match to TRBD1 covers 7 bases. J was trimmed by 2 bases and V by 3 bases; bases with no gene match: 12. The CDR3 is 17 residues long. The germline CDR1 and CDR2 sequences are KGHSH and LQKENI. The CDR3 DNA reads TGTGCCAGCTCACCGGTGGGACAGAAACAAGGGAACTATGGCTACACCTTC. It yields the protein CASSPVGQKQGNYGYTF.

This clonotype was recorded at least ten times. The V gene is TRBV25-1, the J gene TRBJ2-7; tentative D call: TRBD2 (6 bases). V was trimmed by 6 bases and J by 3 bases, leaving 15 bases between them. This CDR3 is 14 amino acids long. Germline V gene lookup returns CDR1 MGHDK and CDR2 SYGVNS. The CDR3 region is CASSAAGPHYEQYF. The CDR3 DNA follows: TGTGCCAGCAGCGCAGCGGGCCCCCACTACGAGCAGTACTTC.

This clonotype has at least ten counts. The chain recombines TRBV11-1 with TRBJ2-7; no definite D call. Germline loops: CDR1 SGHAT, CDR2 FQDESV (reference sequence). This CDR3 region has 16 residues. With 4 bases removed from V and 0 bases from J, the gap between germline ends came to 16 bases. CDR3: CASSSRGGESSYEQYF. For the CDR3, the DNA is TGTGCCAGCAGCTCCCGAGGCGGCGAAAGCTCCTACGAGCAGTACTTC.

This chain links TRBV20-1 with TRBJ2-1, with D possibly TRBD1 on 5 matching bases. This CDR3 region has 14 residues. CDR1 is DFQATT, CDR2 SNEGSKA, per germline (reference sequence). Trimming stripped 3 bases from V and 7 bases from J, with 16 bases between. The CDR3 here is CSARPPQGKNEQFF. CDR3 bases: TGCAGTGCTAGGCCACCTCAGGGTAAAAATGAGCAGTTCTTC.

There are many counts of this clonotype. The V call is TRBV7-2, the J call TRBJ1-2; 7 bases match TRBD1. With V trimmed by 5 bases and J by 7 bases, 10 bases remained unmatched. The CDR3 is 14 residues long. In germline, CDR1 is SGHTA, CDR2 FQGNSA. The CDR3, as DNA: TGTGCCAGCAGCGAAACAGGGGTTCCTGGTGGCTACACCTTC. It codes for CASSETGVPGGYTF.

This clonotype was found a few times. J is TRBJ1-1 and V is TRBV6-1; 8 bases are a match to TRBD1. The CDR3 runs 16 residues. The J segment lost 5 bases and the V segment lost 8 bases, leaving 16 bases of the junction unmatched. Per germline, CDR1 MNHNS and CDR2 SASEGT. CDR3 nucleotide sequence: TGTGCCAGCGGGTTTCGTGATCTGACAGGGGTTACTGAAGCTTTCTTT. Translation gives CASGFRDLTGVTEAFF.

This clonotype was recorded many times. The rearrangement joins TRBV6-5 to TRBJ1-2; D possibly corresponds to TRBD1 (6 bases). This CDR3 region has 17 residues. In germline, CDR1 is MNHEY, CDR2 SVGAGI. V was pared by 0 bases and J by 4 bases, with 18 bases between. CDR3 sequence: CASSYSSKGDRSYGYTF. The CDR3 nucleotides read TGTGCCAGCAGTTACTCGAGTAAGGGGGATCGGAGCTATGGCTACACCTTC.

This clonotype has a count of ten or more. The chain's CDR3 is CASSSGRSQTYEQYF. CDR3 in DNA: TGTGCCAGCAGCTCCGGGAGGAGCCAGACCTACGAGCAGTACTTC. The V and J genes are TRBV12-3 or TRBV12-4 and TRBJ2-7, with 7 bases lining up with TRBD2. This CDR3 spans 15 amino acids. Losses at the gene ends were 6 bases for V and 2 bases for J; bases not matched to a gene: 10.

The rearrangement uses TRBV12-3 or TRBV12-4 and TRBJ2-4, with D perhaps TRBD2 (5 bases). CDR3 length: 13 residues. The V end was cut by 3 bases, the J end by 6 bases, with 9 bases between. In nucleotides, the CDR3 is TGTGCCAGCAGTTTCGGGATCCGAAACATTCAGTACTTC. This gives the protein CASSFGIRNIQYF.

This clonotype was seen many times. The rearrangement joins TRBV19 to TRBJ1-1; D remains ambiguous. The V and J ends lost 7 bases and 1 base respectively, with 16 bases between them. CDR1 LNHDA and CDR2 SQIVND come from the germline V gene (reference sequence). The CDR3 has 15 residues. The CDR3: CASTTTQRANTEAFF. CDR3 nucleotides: TGTGCCAGTACCACAACCCAGCGAGCGAACACTGAAGCTTTCTTT.